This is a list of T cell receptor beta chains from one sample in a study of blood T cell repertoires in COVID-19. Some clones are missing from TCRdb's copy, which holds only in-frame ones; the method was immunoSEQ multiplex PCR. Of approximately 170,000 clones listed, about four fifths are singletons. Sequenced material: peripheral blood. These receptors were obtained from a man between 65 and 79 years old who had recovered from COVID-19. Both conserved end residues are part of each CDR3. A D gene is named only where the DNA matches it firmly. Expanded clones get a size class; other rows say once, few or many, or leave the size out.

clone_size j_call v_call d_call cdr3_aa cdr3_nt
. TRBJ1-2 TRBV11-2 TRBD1 CASRGDSGFYGYTF TGTGCCAGCAGAGGGGACAGCGGCTTTTATGGCTACACCTTC
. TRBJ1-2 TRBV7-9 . CASSQTVNGYTF TGTGCCAGCAGCCAGACAGTCAATGGCTACACCTTC
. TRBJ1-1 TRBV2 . CASNLYMNTEAFF TGTGCCAGCAACCTTTACATGAACACTGAAGCTTTCTTT
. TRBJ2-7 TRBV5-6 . CASSLLDKNYEQYF TGTGCCAGCAGCTTGTTGGACAAAAACTACGAGCAGTACTTC
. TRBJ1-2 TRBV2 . CASSEQGTNYGYTF TGTGCCAGCAGTGAACAGGGCACTAACTATGGCTACACCTTC
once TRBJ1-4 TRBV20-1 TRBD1 CSASYGTGQEKLFF TGCAGTGCTAGTTATGGGACAGGGCAAGAAAAACTGTTTTTT
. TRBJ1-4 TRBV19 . CASRPRDYNEKLFF TGTGCCAGTAGGCCGCGGGATTATAATGAAAAACTGTTTTTT
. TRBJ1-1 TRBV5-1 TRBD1 CASSFGTGGAAFF TGCGCCAGCAGCTTTGGGACAGGGGGCGCTGCTTTCTTT
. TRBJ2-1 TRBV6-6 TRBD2 CASSRPGTSRSYNEQFF TGTGCCAGCAGTCGACCCGGGACTAGCCGGTCCTACAATGAGCAGTTCTTC
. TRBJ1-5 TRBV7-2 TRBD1 CASSLEQGIKPQHF TGTGCCAGCAGCTTAGAACAGGGGATTAAGCCCCAGCATTTT
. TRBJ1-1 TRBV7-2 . CASSTTGHSNTEAFF TGTGCCAGCAGCACAACGGGACATTCGAACACTGAAGCTTTCTTT
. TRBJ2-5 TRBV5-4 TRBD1 CASSWTGVRQETQYF TGTGCCAGCAGCTGGACAGGGGTTAGACAAGAGACCCAGTACTTC
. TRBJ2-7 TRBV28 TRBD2 CASRMAVLGLAGAYEQYF TGTGCCAGCAGAATGGCGGTTCTAGGACTAGCGGGAGCCTACGAGCAGTACTTC
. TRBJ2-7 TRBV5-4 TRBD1 CASSWGQGSSSEQYF TGTGCCAGCAGCTGGGGACAGGGGTCCTCCTCCGAGCAGTACTTC
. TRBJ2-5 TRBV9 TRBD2 CASSLQTSPGETQYF TGTGCCAGCAGCCTCCAGACTAGCCCGGGAGAGACCCAGTACTTC
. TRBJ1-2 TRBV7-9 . CASSTAFGYTF TGTGCCAGCAGCACAGCCTTTGGCTACACCTTC
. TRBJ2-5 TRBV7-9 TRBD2 CASSPGLAGETQYF TGTGCCAGCAGCCCGGGACTAGCGGGGGAGACCCAGTACTTC
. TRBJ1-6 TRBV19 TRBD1 CATQSGTGNSPLHF TGTGCCACACAATCCGGGACAGGAAATTCACCCCTCCACTTT
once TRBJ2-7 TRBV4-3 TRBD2 CASSQDTGLAGSYEQYF TGCGCCAGCAGCCAAGACACAGGACTAGCGGGCTCCTACGAGCAGTACTTC
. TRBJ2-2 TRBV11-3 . CASSTLGGVGNTGELFF TGTGCCAGCAGCACATTAGGCGGCGTCGGTAACACCGGGGAGCTGTTTTTT
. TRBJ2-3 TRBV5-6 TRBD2 CASSPGGPSTDTQYF TGTGCCAGCAGCCCGGGAGGCCCGAGCACAGATACGCAGTATTTT
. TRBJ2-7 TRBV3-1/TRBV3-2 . CASSQRGNYEQYF TGTGCCAGCAGCCAACGAGGTAACTACGAGCAGTACTTC
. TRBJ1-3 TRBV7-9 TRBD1 CASSPRDRGNTIYF TGTGCCAGCAGCCCGAGGGACAGGGGAAACACCATATATTTT
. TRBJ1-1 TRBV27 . CASREYTNTEAFF TGTGCCAGTCGGGAGTATACCAACACTGAAGCTTTCTTT
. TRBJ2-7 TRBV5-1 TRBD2 CASSLEAGVDEQYF TGCGCCAGCAGCTTGGAAGCGGGAGTAGACGAGCAGTACTTC